This entry describes one T cell receptor beta chain. This record belongs to a study of blood T cell repertoires in COVID-19. TCRdb's copy holds only in-frame clones and misses some; the assay was immunoSEQ multiplex PCR. Seen here are under 350,000 clones, 65% to 90% observed once, and the top ten hold 4% to 5.5%. Residents of about two dozen US areas, aged about 18 to 95 years, made up the participants. V gave up 4 bases and J gave up 3 bases; unmatched junction bases: 3. The CDR3 contains 14 residues. Looked up from germline, CDR1 is KGHSH and CDR2 is LQKENI. The TCR originated in a woman between 40 and 55 years old with acute COVID-19. The genes are TRBV18 and TRBJ1-1, with TRBD1 matching over 9 bases. The sequenced sample consisted of PBMCs or T cells enriched from blood (not recorded which). The CDR3 DNA sequence: TGTGCCAGCTCACGACAGGGGGGGGACACTGAAGCTTTCTTT. Residues: CASSRQGGDTEAFF. Complete variable domain (other parts from reference TRBV18 and TRBJ1-1): NAGVMQNPRHLVRRRGQEARLRCSPMKGHSHVYWYRQLPEEGLKFMVYLQKENIIDESGMPKERFSAEFPKEGPSILRIQQVVRGDSAAYFCASSRQGGDTEAFFGQGTRLTVV.